The clone carrying this T cell receptor beta chain has a handful of counts. As yet, its antigen is unknown. This sample is drawn from a study of cytomegalovirus exposure and HLA in healthy donors. CDR3 length equals 14 residues. Germline assignment: CDR1 LNHDA and CDR2 SQIVND (reference sequence). Study-wide results and caveats: Researchers catalogued approximately 170 TCR beta chains as cytomegalovirus-associated.

The primer mix had 60 Vbeta and 13 Jbeta primers. Sequenced by immunoSEQ multiplex PCR; TCRdb stores in-frame clones only, minus some. The data contain 150,000 to 200,000 clones, around 82% of them seen just once; the ten biggest clones take up roughly 13%. This sequence originates from a woman aged 30 to 39 in good health and CMV-seropositive. The specimen was PBMCs. The chain employs TRBV19 and TRBJ2-5, with 9 bases that match TRBD1. The closer fit of TRBJ2-7 to the DNA end suggests the J call may be wrong. CDR3 coding DNA: TGTGCCAGTAGTAAGGGACAGGGATCCTACGAGCAGTACTTC. This codes for CASSKGQGSYEQYF.